This is a list of T cell receptor beta chains from one sample in a study of CD8+CD57+ T cells in acquired aplastic anemia. Each CDR3 protein gets one entry after TCRdb re-called the reads with MiXCR. This table holds some 150,000 distinct CDR3 sequences, about 40% found once. Sequencing was performed on sorted CD4+, CD8+, or CD8+CD57+ T cells (not recorded which) from PBMCs. These receptors originate from a human donor in good health, serving as a control. Each CDR3 is given with its conserved first and last residue. Fields, in order: J gene, D gene, V gene, clone size, CDR3 protein, CDR3 DNA. D genes are given only for firm matches. Clone size is shown for a subset of rows, as once, few, many or a class of expanded clone.

>TRBJ1-6|NA|TRBV24-1|few
CATSDGSPNSPLHF
TGTGCCACCAGTGATGGCAGTCCAAATTCACCCCTCCACTTT
>TRBJ1-1|NA|TRBV2|many
CASKLQGQNTEAFF
TGTGCCAGCAAGCTACAGGGACAGAACACTGAAGCTTTCTTT
>TRBJ2-7|NA|TRBV20-1|many
CSADSGLSSYEQYF
TGCAGTGCCGATAGCGGACTGAGCTCCTACGAGCAGTACTTC
>TRBJ1-5|NA|TRBV29-1|many
CSVGTGPFGPQHF
TGCAGCGTTGGAACAGGGCCCTTTGGGCCCCAGCATTTT
>TRBJ2-7|TRBD2|TRBV5-1|many
CASSSGLAETYEQYF
TGCGCCAGCAGTTCTGGACTAGCGGAAACCTACGAGCAGTACTTC
>TRBJ1-2|TRBD1|TRBV30|many
CAWSSPPGQAGGYTF
TGTGCCTGGAGTTCCCCACCTGGACAGGCTGGGGGCTACACCTTC
>TRBJ1-2|NA|TRBV12-3/TRBV12-4|NA
CASSFDVGDYGYAF
TGTGCCAGCAGTTTTGACGTCGGCGACTATGGCTACGCCTTC
>TRBJ1-5|TRBD1|TRBV24-1|NA
CATSDPGTGDSNQPQHF
TGTGCCACCAGTGACCCCGGGACAGGGGATAGCAATCAGCCCCAGCATTTT
>TRBJ1-1|TRBD1|TRBV18|NA
CASSPKGSRGEMTGAFF
TGTGCCAGCTCACCAAAGGGGAGCAGGGGGGAAATGACTGGAGCTTTCTTT
>TRBJ1-1|NA|TRBV15|NA
CATSTVSTEAFF
TGTGCCACCAGCACGGTGAGCACTGAAGCTTTCTTT
>TRBJ2-1|TRBD2|TRBV24-1|NA
CATSDALAGVYEQFF
TGTGCCACCAGTGACGCACTAGCGGGAGTTTATGAGCAGTTCTTC
>TRBJ1-2|TRBD1|TRBV19|once
CASTLPGQGDYGYTF
TGTGCCAGTACTCTACCGGGACAGGGGGATTATGGCTACACCTTC
>TRBJ2-2|NA|TRBV15|many
CATSPNTGELFF
TGTGCCACCAGCCCTAACACCGGGGAGCTGTTTTTT
>TRBJ2-3|NA|TRBV5-5|many
CASSTEGAADTQYF
TGTGCCAGCAGCACGGAGGGGGCGGCAGATACGCAGTATTTT